The 24 T cell receptor beta chains given below trace back to one sample, sequenced in a study of T cell repertoires in cytomegalovirus infection. TCRdb re-derived calls from the reads in MiXCR, one entry per CDR3 protein. The sample lists about 340,000 distinct CDR3 sequences; almost 30% were seen once. No antigen is known for these receptors. Sequencing used cultured PBMCs, obtained from culture after CMV antigen stimulation. Source of these receptors: a human donor in good health (CMV status not recorded). Some clones in this sample may be carry-over from other donors' samples.

This clonotype was counted only a few times. This chain connects TRBV19 to TRBJ1-5, with 7 bases that match TRBD1. The germline V gene encodes CDR1 LNHDA and CDR2 SQIVND (reference sequence). The trim removed 3 bases at V and 2 bases at J, leaving 4 bases unmatched. This CDR3 contains 15 residues. For the CDR3, the DNA is TGTGCCAGTAGTATCCGCAGGGGGGGCAATCAGCCCCAGCATTTT. This sequence encodes CASSIRRGGNQPQHF.

Of note for this clonotype: A much larger clone differs by one base, so this may be a read error. The chain carries TRBV7-6 and TRBJ1-2, with a tentative D call TRBD1 (5 bases). Germline CDR1 and CDR2: SGHVS and FNYEAQ. The CDR3 covers 16 residues. DNA for the CDR3: TGTGCCAGCAGCCCCCTTGGCTGGGGCGAACCCTATGGCTTCACCTTC. It yields the protein CASSPLGWGEPYGFTF.

The rearrangement links TRBV12-3 or TRBV12-4 to TRBJ2-7; D tentatively fits TRBD1 or TRBD2 (6 bases each). The CDR3 totals 15 residues. V was trimmed by 3 bases and J by 1 base, leaving 13 bases between them. CDR3 sequence: CASSFKGEASYEQYF. The CDR3 coding sequence is TGTGCCAGCAGTTTCAAGGGGGAGGCTTCCTACGAGCAGTACTTC.

Only a few counts were recorded for this clonotype. The chain is built from TRBV11-2 and TRBJ2-5; weak D call: TRBD1 (6 bases). The CDR3 is 13 amino acids. The germline gives CDR1 SGHAT, CDR2 FQNNGV. Trimming left V 5 bases short and J 3 bases short, with 10 bases between. As DNA, the CDR3 is TGTGCCAGCAGCCGGGACACGAAAGAGACCCAGTACTTC. Translated, it gives CASSRDTKETQYF. Complete variable domain (other parts from reference TRBV11-2 and TRBJ2-5): EAGVAQSPRYKIIEKRQSVAFWCNPISGHATLYWYQQILGQGPKLLIQFQNNGVVDDSQLPKDRFSAERLKGVDSTLKIQPAKLEDSAVYLCASSRDTKETQYFGPGTRLLVL.

The genes are TRBV18 and TRBJ2-7; 7 bases agree with TRBD1. This CDR3 is 16 amino acids long. Per the germline V gene, CDR1 is KGHSH and CDR2 is LQKENI. V shed 4 bases and J 2 bases; nucleotides not matched to a gene: 11. CDR3 residues: CASSRTGTATPYEQYF. The CDR3 DNA sequence: TGTGCCAGCTCACGAACCGGGACAGCCACACCCTACGAGCAGTACTTC.

In its sample, this clonotype was seen many times. The chain has TRBV7-2 and TRBJ2-7; 10 nucleotides line up with TRBD2. This CDR3 is built from 14 residues. Germline V gene lookup returns CDR1 SGHTA and CDR2 FQGNSA. V dropped 5 bases and J dropped 3; count of bases not matched to a gene: 4. CDR3 region: CASSQSGRVYEQYF. DNA for the CDR3: TGTGCCAGCAGCCAGAGCGGGAGGGTCTACGAGCAGTACTTC. The variable domain in full, with the rest retrieved from reference TRBV7-2 and TRBJ2-7, is GAGVSQSPSNKVTEKGKDVELRCDPISGHTALYWYRQSLGQGLEFLIYFQGNSAPDKSGLPSDRFSAERTGGSVSTLTIQRTQQEDSAVYLCASSQSGRVYEQYFGPGTRLTVT.

This sequence joins TRBV30 and TRBJ2-2; weak D call: TRBD1 (6 bases). V was cut by 4 bases and J by 0 bases, with 9 bases left in between. This CDR3 has 14 residues. CDR1 is GTSNPN and CDR2 is SVGIG in the germline V gene (reference sequence). CDR3 protein: CAWKDSPNTGELFF. Written as DNA, the CDR3 is TGTGCCTGGAAGGACAGTCCGAACACCGGGGAGCTGTTTTTT.

The gene calls are TRBV7-9 and TRBJ2-1; D possibly corresponds to TRBD1 (5 bases). CDR3 size: 14 residues. V gave up 6 bases and J gave up 7 bases, with 16 bases separating them. Germline CDR1 reads SEHNR; CDR2 reads FQNEAQ (reference sequence). The CDR3 loop is CASRHSRVGNEQFF. The CDR3 DNA sequence: TGTGCCAGCAGACACTCCAGGGTCGGTAATGAGCAGTTCTTC.

This clonotype was observed a handful of times. The V call is TRBV27, the J call TRBJ1-2; D remains ambiguous. This CDR3 spans 15 amino acids. Trimming removed 5 bases from V and 6 bases from J, with 19 bases in between. CDR1 is MNHEY and CDR2 is SMNVEV in the germline V gene (reference sequence). The CDR3 DNA reads TGTGCCAGCAGTCCCCGGGCCAAAGTTTCGCATGGCTACACCTTC. This codes for CASSPRAKVSHGYTF.

Many counts were recorded for this clonotype. This rearrangement joins TRBV18 to TRBJ1-6; tentatively, D is TRBD1 (6 bases). The CDR3 runs 15 residues. Trimming removed 3 bases at V and 7 bases at J, with 13 bases between. In germline, CDR1 is KGHSH, CDR2 LQKENI. The CDR3 loop reads CASSPTGIQNSPLHF. The CDR3 DNA reads as TGTGCCAGCTCACCTACAGGGATTCAGAATTCACCCCTCCACTTT.

This chain uses TRBV28 with TRBJ2-2; tentatively, D is TRBD1 (5 bases). The V and J ends lost 7 bases and 4 bases respectively, with 10 bases between them. Germline V lookup: CDR1 MDHEN, CDR2 SYDVKM. CDR3 length: 13 amino acids. The CDR3 coding sequence is TGTGCCAGCAAGCAGGGTGGCACCGGGGAGCTGTTTTTT. This translates into CASKQGGTGELFF.

At least ten counts were recorded for this clonotype. The V call is TRBV10-3, the J call TRBJ2-1; 8 bases fit TRBD2. V trimming: 10 bases; J trimming: 0 bases; junction bases outside the gene matches: 17. The CDR3 covers 18 residues. Germline V gene sequence: CDR1 ENHRY, CDR2 SYGVKD. The CDR3 sequence: CATHTIAGRGGSYNEQFF. CDR3 DNA: TGTGCCACACACACAATAGCGGGAAGGGGCGGCTCCTACAATGAGCAGTTCTTC.

In its sample, this clonotype was seen many times. The rearrangement uses TRBV11-2 and TRBJ1-3; the D gene is possibly TRBD1 (6 bases). The CDR3 is 19 residues long. CDR1 SGHAT and CDR2 FQNNGV come from the germline V gene. V was shortened by 1 base and J by 3 bases, with 22 bases between the two germline ends. CDR3 bases: TGTGCCAGCAGCTTAGTGGGGAGAGGGGGGAACCCCTTTGGAAACACCATATATTTT. Its protein product is CASSLVGRGGNPFGNTIYF.

This clonotype was detected a few times. This chain joins TRBV19 and TRBJ1-2, with D tentatively TRBD1 (5 bases). V lost 4 bases and J lost 7, with 22 bases in between. From germline, CDR1 is LNHDA and CDR2 SQIVND (reference sequence). There are 16 residues in the CDR3. The DNA for the CDR3 is TGTGCCAGTAGTAAAATCCGGGACGGATTTCCCCTTGGCTACACCTTC. Amino acids: CASSKIRDGFPLGYTF.

CDR3 bases: TGTGCCAGCAGCCTGCGGGGGACAGCATATGGCTACACCTTC. Its translation is CASSLRGTAYGYTF. The rearrangement links TRBV6-1 to TRBJ1-2; the match to TRBD1 covers 7 bases. This CDR3 spans 14 amino acids. The junction had 9 bases not matched to a gene; V was cut back by 6 bases and J by 5 bases. CDR1 is MNHNS, CDR2 SASEGT, per germline.

This clonotype turned up a few times. The CDR3 nucleotides are TGTGCCAGCAGCTCCCCGGGGGTAAACTACGAGCAGTACTTC. Residues: CASSSPGVNYEQYF. This sequence joins TRBV5-4 and TRBJ2-7, with TRBD2 as a possible D gene (6 bases). The germline gives CDR1 SGHNT, CDR2 YYREEE (reference sequence). The CDR3 length is 14 residues. The ends were cut back, 3 bases at V and 3 bases at J, with 13 bases in the middle.

This clonotype occurred many times. The chain links TRBV7-2 to TRBJ2-5; D unclear. Between the trimmed V and J ends, which lost 1 base and 5 bases, there was a span of 5 bases. CDR1 is SGHTA and CDR2 is FQGNSA in the germline V gene. The CDR3 runs 12 residues. The CDR3 region is CASSLGSETQYF. The CDR3 DNA sequence: TGTGCCAGCAGCTTAGGGTCGGAGACCCAGTACTTC. Drawing the rest from reference TRBV7-2 and TRBJ2-5, the complete variable domain is GAGVSQSPSNKVTEKGKDVELRCDPISGHTALYWYRQSLGQGLEFLIYFQGNSAPDKSGLPSDRFSAERTGGSVSTLTIQRTQQEDSAVYLCASSLGSETQYFGPGTRLLVL.

This clonotype was found many times. This chain connects TRBV7-2 to TRBJ1-2; the match to TRBD1 covers 8 bases. Germline V CDR1 and CDR2: SGHTA, FQGNSA. Germline trimming cut 5 bases from V and 5 bases from J; bases unmatched to any gene: 7. The CDR3 length is 14 residues. The chain's CDR3 is CASSRTGSKYGYTF. CDR3 bases: TGTGCCAGCAGCCGGACAGGGTCGAAGTATGGCTACACCTTC.

The rearrangement links TRBV10-3 to TRBJ1-1, with D perhaps TRBD1 (6 bases). Trimming stripped 2 bases from V and 0 bases from J, with 10 bases between. From germline, CDR1 is ENHRY and CDR2 SYGVKD. There are 15 residues in the CDR3. The CDR3 sequence is CAISEPTGLNTEAFF. The CDR3 DNA reads as TGTGCCATCAGTGAGCCGACAGGACTGAACACTGAAGCTTTCTTT.

The chain links TRBV6-1 to TRBJ2-2; 7 nucleotides align to TRBD2. This CDR3 has 16 amino acids. The V gene end was trimmed by 1 base and the J gene end by 7 bases; junction bases not matched to a gene: 9. CDR1 is MNHNS and CDR2 is SASEGT in the germline V gene. The DNA of the CDR3 is TGTGCCAGCAGTGAAGTTTCTGCGGGAGTGGGCGGGGAGCTGTTTTTT. Its protein is CASSEVSAGVGGELFF.

The chain uses TRBV20-1 and TRBJ1-3; no clear D gene. Germline V CDR1 and CDR2: DFQATT, SNEGSKA (reference sequence). Trimming shortened V by 5 bases and J by 3 bases, and 20 bases separated the two germline ends. The CDR3 spans 16 residues. CDR3 sequence: CSASPTSRVLGNTIYF. The CDR3 DNA follows: TGCAGTGCTTCACCTACAAGTCGGGTCCTTGGAAACACCATATATTTT.

The genes are TRBV2 and TRBJ1-4; a possible D gene is TRBD1 (6 bases). The CDR3 extends over 14 amino acids. Germline values: CDR1 SNHLY, CDR2 FYNNEI. V lost 6 bases to trimming and J lost 5 bases, with 13 bases between them. The CDR3 DNA follows: TGTGCCAGCAGCACAGGGCCTCCAAATGAAAAACTGTTTTTT. It specifies CASSTGPPNEKLFF.

The CDR3 nucleotides read TGTGCCAGCAGTGGAGCGGGGAACTATGGCTACACCTTC. Translating gives CASSGAGNYGYTF. V usage is TRBV28 and J usage is TRBJ1-2; D ambiguous. From germline, CDR1 is MDHEN and CDR2 SYDVKM. This CDR3 is built from 13 residues. The V and J ends lost 5 bases and 2 bases respectively, with 9 bases between them.

This clonotype was detected ten times or more. The chain links TRBV28 to TRBJ2-2, with TRBD2 matching 11 bases. J gave up 1 base and V 7 bases, and 5 bases lay outside the gene matches. The germline V gene encodes CDR1 MDHEN and CDR2 SYDVKM. This CDR3 has 16 amino acids. The CDR3 loop reads CASTLSGRGNTGELFF. CDR3 DNA: TGTGCCAGCACCCTTAGCGGGAGGGGGAACACCGGGGAGCTGTTTTTT.